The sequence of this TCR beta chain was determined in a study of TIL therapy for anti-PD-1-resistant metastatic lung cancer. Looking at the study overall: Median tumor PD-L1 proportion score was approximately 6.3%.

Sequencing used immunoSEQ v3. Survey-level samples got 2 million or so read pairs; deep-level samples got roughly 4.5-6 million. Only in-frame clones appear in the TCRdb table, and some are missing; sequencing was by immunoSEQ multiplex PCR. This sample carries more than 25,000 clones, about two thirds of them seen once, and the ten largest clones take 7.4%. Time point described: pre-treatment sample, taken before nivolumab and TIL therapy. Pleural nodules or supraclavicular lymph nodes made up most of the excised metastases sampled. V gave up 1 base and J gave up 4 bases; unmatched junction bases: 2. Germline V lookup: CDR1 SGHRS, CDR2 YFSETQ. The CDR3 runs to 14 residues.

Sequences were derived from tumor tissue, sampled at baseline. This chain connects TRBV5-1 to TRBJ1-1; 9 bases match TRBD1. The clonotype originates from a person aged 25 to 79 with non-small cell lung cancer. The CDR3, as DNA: TGCGCCAGCAGCTTGCCGACAGGGGGCACTGAAGCTTTCTTT. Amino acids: CASSLPTGGTEAFF.